Listed below are T cell receptor beta chains from one sample, sequenced in a study of CD8 T cells in ankylosing spondylitis. TCRdb reprocessed the 5' RACE reads via MiXCR and lists one record per CDR3 protein. The table shows a few hundred thousand distinct CDR3 sequences, with about 18% occurring only once. The sequencing input was blood, either unsorted or a sorted T cell fraction (not recorded which). The receptors here all came from a male donor with ankylosing spondylitis. Each CDR3 is given with its conserved first and last residue. A D gene is named only where the DNA matches it firmly. For some rows the clone size is stated as once, few or many, or as a class when expanded; others skip it.

d_gene	v_gene	abundance	j_gene	CDR3nt	CDR3aa
NA	TRBV4-1	NA	TRBJ2-7	TGCGCCAGCAGCCAAGATTACAGCGGCTTCCCTTACGAGCAGTACTTC	CASSQDYSGFPYEQYF
TRBD1	TRBV20-1	few	TRBJ2-2	TGCAGTGCTGGGGACAGGGATTTTCCGAACACCGGGGAGCTGTTTTTT	CSAGDRDFPNTGELFF
NA	TRBV11-2	once	TRBJ1-1	TGTGCCAGCAGTCGGGAGCGGGACACTGAAGCTTTCTTT	CASSRERDTEAFF
TRBD2	TRBV20-1	few	TRBJ2-1	TGCAGTGCTAGGGAGGCTAGCGGGAAGTTGGAGCAGTTCTTC	CSAREASGKLEQFF
NA	TRBV2	NA	TRBJ1-2	TGTGCCGTTCCGGGAGGGTCTTCCTATGGCTACACCTTC	CAVPGGSSYGYTF
TRBD2	TRBV12-3/TRBV12-4	few	TRBJ2-3	TGTGCCAGCAAATTCCCCGGGACTATGCAGTATTTT	CASKFPGTMQYF
NA	TRBV3-1	NA	TRBJ2-1	TGTGCCAGCAGCCAAGATCGGTTCGTCGGTGAGCAGTTCTTC	CASSQDRFVGEQFF
NA	TRBV12-3/TRBV12-4	NA	TRBJ1-1	TGTGCCAGCAGTCCCGGCAGGGCGAACACTGAAGCTTTCTTT	CASSPGRANTEAFF
TRBD2	TRBV11-2	NA	TRBJ2-3	TGTGCCAGCATGCTAAATCCTCCGGGACTAGCCCCTCCAGATACGCAGTATTTT	CASMLNPPGLAPPDTQYF
NA	TRBV5-1	few	TRBJ2-7	TGCGCCAGCAGCTTGGCGCCAGATAGTCGGGAGCAGTACTTC	CASSLAPDSREQYF
NA	TRBV30	NA	TRBJ1-5	TGTGCCTGGAGTCCGACGGATAGCAATCAGCCCCAGCATTTT	CAWSPTDSNQPQHF
TRBD2	TRBV7-8	NA	TRBJ2-7	TGTGCCAGCAGCTTAGGTCCGGCGGGGGACGAGCAGTACTTC	CASSLGPAGDEQYF
NA	TRBV30	once	TRBJ2-1	TGTGCCGCTGACAGATACAATGAGCAGTTCTTC	CAADRYNEQFF
TRBD2	TRBV4-1	many	TRBJ2-7	TGCGCCAGCAGCCAAGTCCCCCATAGCGGGAGCTACGAGCAGTACTTC	CASSQVPHSGSYEQYF
TRBD2	TRBV11-1	few	TRBJ2-3	TGTGCCAGCAGCTTTCTTCTAGCGGGAGGGCCAAGCACAGATACGCAGTATTTT	CASSFLLAGGPSTDTQYF
NA	TRBV5-6	NA	TRBJ2-7	TGTGCCAGCGGGGACGGAGGGCCCTACGAGCAGTACTTC	CASGDGGPYEQYF
TRBD1	TRBV20-1	NA	TRBJ2-7	TGCAGTGCTAGTGAGACAGGGAGCTCCTACGAGCAGTACTTC	CSASETGSSYEQYF
NA	TRBV20-1	few	TRBJ1-1	TGCAGTGCTAGAGATCTGGAGGGCACTGAAGCTTTCTTT	CSARDLEGTEAFF
NA	TRBV16	few	TRBJ1-1	TGTGCCAGCAGCCTGGACACAGGATACGAAGCTTTCTTT	CASSLDTGYEAFF
NA	TRBV12-3/TRBV12-4	many	TRBJ2-3	TGTGCCAGCAGCCAGGACTTGGGCACAGATACGCAGTATTTT	CASSQDLGTDTQYF
TRBD1	TRBV20-1	many	TRBJ2-7	TGCAGTGCTACCGGGACAGGTTTCTACGAGCAGTACTTC	CSATGTGFYEQYF
TRBD2	TRBV20-1	few	TRBJ2-7	TGCAGTGCTAGGGGACTAACCTTGTACGAGCAGTACTTC	CSARGLTLYEQYF
NA	TRBV13	NA	TRBJ1-1	TGTGCCAGCAGTCGTGGACCGTTCGAAGCTTTCTTT	CASSRGPFEAFF
TRBD1	TRBV2	few	TRBJ1-1	TGTGCCAGCTTCCAGGGGGGGGCCACTGAAGCTTTCTTT	CASFQGGATEAFF
TRBD1	TRBV15	NA	TRBJ2-7	TGTGCCACCAGCAGGACAGGGGTCTCCTACGAGCAGTACTTC	CATSRTGVSYEQYF
TRBD2	TRBV4-1	NA	TRBJ2-1	TGCGCCAGCAGCCAAGATGCGTCTAGCGGGGTCCATGAGCAGTTCTTC	CASSQDASSGVHEQFF
NA	TRBV2	NA	TRBJ2-2	TGTGCCAGCAGTGAAGAGGGGACCGGGGAGCTGTTTTTT	CASSEEGTGELFF
NA	TRBV10-3	NA	TRBJ1-1	TGTGCCATCACTCAGGACAATACCGAGGACACTGAAGCTTTCTTT	CAITQDNTEDTEAFF
NA	TRBV10-3	many	TRBJ1-1	TGTGCCATCAGTGAAGTAATGAACACTGAAGCTTTCTTT	CAISEVMNTEAFF